This T cell receptor beta chain was sequenced in a study of blood T cell repertoires in COVID-19. Study-level background: COVID-19 samples from acute and convalescent phases originated in the United States, Italy and Spain. T cells, B-cell-depleted T cells, or PBMCs provided the cDNA or gDNA that served as material.

Trimming took 6 bases from V and 6 from J, leaving 17 bases between them. Germline V lookup: CDR1 LGHDT, CDR2 YNNKEL (reference sequence). The CDR3 contains 14 residues. Methods used by the authors: Amplification from reference gene primers served as the basis for estimated nucleated cell counts. TCRdb's copy holds only in-frame clones and misses some; the assay was immunoSEQ multiplex PCR. V and J calls and clone size follow that table, whereas D and trimming were derived from the DNA. Among some 48,000 clones, around 83% were seen once, and the ten largest hold roughly 15%. Source material: peripheral blood. V and J are TRBV3-1 (or the pseudogene TRBV3-2) and TRBJ1-2; tentatively, D is TRBD1 (5 bases). The origin of this receptor is a human donor with acute or convalescent COVID-19. The donor label of this sample is uncertain. CDR3 sequence reads: CASSMTEPYNGYTF. CDR3 in DNA: TGTGCCAGCAGTATGACAGAACCTTACAATGGCTACACCTTC.